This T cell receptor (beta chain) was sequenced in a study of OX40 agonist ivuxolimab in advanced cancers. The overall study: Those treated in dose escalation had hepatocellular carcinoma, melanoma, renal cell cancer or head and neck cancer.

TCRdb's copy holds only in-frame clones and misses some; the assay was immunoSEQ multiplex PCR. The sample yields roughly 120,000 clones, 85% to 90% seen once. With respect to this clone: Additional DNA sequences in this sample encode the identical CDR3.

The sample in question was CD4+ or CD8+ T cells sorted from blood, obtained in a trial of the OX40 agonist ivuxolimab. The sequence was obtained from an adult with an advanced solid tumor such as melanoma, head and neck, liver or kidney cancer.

The CDR3 spells CASSRQGSNQPQHF. In DNA form, the CDR3 reads TGTGCCAGCAGCCGACAGGGGAGCAATCAGCCCCAGCATTTT. The rearrangement joins TRBV7-2 to TRBJ1-5; 8 bases agree with TRBD1. J lost 1 base, V lost 5 bases, and 1 base had no gene match. The CDR3 sequence is 14 residues long. Germline V gene sequence: CDR1 SGHTA, CDR2 FQGNSA.